The present entry profiles one T cell receptor beta chain with its context. The data were taken from a study of blood T cell repertoires in COVID-19. Study details: The study drew acute and convalescent COVID-19 samples from the United States, Italy and Spain.

V gave up 7 bases and J gave up 7 bases, with 15 bases separating them. Per the germline V gene, CDR1 is SGHNT and CDR2 is YYREEE (reference sequence). This CDR3 is built from 12 residues. The protocol was immunoSEQ multiplex PCR, while the TCRdb copy is restricted to in-frame clones and leaves out a portion. The top ten hold about 4.6% of the sample, which has approximately 220,000 clones, approximately 86% seen once. Residents of about two dozen US areas, aged 18 to 89 years, made up the participants. Membership in each cohort depended on participant-reported clinical history. Before they entered the study, exposed participants had met a COVID-19 case within 2 weeks.

The chain has TRBV5-4 and TRBJ2-7; D perhaps matches TRBD2 (6 bases). Sequenced sample: PBMCs or T cells enriched from blood (not recorded which). This receptor was taken from a woman aged 30 to 39 who had been exposed to COVID-19. CDR3 region: CASGQGAGEQYF. CDR3 coding DNA: TGTGCCAGCGGCCAAGGGGCGGGGGAGCAGTACTTC.